The rows below give T cell receptor beta chains drawn from one sample of a study of T-cell reconstitution after alpha-beta-depleted transplantation in children. TCRdb analysed the PCR reads with MiXCR anew, one entry per CDR3 protein. The sample lists about 290,000 distinct CDR3 sequences, about 7.3% occurring once. The material sequenced was peripheral blood, taken 360 days after TCRalphabeta/CD19-depleted stem cell transplant. The source of these receptors is a female patient under 10 years old who had a stem cell transplant for Fanconi anemia, so the T cells may come from the graft donor. The CDR3 runs from the conserved cysteine through the conserved F or W. The D gene is left open where the match is weak. A row's size may be missing; if present it is once, few, many or a size class.

>many|TRBV29-1|TRBJ2-5|TRBD1
TGCAGCGTTTCCCACAGGGGTCAAGAGACCCAGTACTTC
CSVSHRGQETQYF
>many|TRBV5-5|TRBJ2-7|-
TGTGCCAGCAGCCCCGGTGGGACCAACGAGCAGTACTTC
CASSPGGTNEQYF
>many|TRBV5-6|TRBJ1-6|-
TGTGCCAGCAGCTCGGTCGGGGGCGGTTCACCCCTCCACTTT
CASSSVGGGSPLHF
>few|TRBV5-1|TRBJ2-1|TRBD2
TGCGCCAGCAGCTTGGACCCTTTGGAGCGGGAGTATAATGAGCAGTTCTTC
CASSLDPLEREYNEQFF
>few|TRBV28|TRBJ2-1|TRBD1
TGTGCCAGCAGATTCACTGCCGGGACAGGGGGCACAAATGAGCAGTTCTTC
CASRFTAGTGGTNEQFF
>many|TRBV29-1|TRBJ2-5|-
TGCAGCGTTGTAGGTGGGGCGAGGGGGGAGACCCAGTACTTC
CSVVGGARGETQYF
>-|TRBV5-4|TRBJ2-1|TRBD2
TGTGCCAGCAGCTTGAGGGAGGGTGGGTATCCGGGCCCGGGCAATGAGCAGTTCTTC
CASSLREGGYPGPGNEQFF
>many|TRBV4-2|TRBJ2-2|TRBD2
TGTGCCAGCAGCCAAGGGCTAGCGGGAGATGTCGGGGAGCTGTTTTTT
CASSQGLAGDVGELFF
>few|TRBV11-2|TRBJ1-2|-
TGTGCCAGCAGCTTGGATCTCTGGCAGTTTCGCGGCTACACCTTC
CASSLDLWQFRGYTF
>many|TRBV28|TRBJ2-1|TRBD1
TGTGCCAGCAGTTTTGGTGGGACAGTTAAAGAGCAGTTCTTC
CASSFGGTVKEQFF
>many|TRBV5-6|TRBJ2-5|-
TGTGCCAGCAGCTTGGTGGGCAGCCAACACCAAGAGACCCAGTACTTC
CASSLVGSQHQETQYF
>few|TRBV19|TRBJ1-2|TRBD1
TGTGCCAGTACCCATCGACAGGGGGTACCTCGGGGCTATGGCTACACCTTC
CASTHRQGVPRGYGYTF
>many|TRBV29-1|TRBJ2-7|TRBD1
TGCAGCGTTGACCTCGGGACAGGGATAGGCGAGCAGTACTTC
CSVDLGTGIGEQYF
>many|TRBV5-5|TRBJ2-1|TRBD1
TGTGCCAGCAGCCTTAGGACAGGGGGCTCCTTCTACAATGAGCAGTTCTTC
CASSLRTGGSFYNEQFF
>many|TRBV28|TRBJ1-4|TRBD1
TGTGCCAGCAATCGGGACAGGGGAGTTGAAAAACTGTTTTTT
CASNRDRGVEKLFF
>many|TRBV12-3/TRBV12-4|TRBJ2-2|TRBD2
TGTGCCAGCATCCCGGGACTAGCATATACCGGGGAGCTGTTTTTT
CASIPGLAYTGELFF
>-|TRBV20-1|TRBJ1-5|-
TGCAGTGCTAGAGATTGGGCGGGTAGCAATCAGCCCCAGCATTTT
CSARDWAGSNQPQHF
>-|TRBV6-1|TRBJ1-2|-
TGTGCCAGCAGAGGTGGGACCGCCCTCTATGGCTACACCTTC
CASRGGTALYGYTF
>many|TRBV12-3/TRBV12-4|TRBJ2-5|-
TGTGCCAGCAGTTTTCGGACAGCGAAAGAGACCCAGTACTTC
CASSFRTAKETQYF
>many|TRBV25-1|TRBJ1-2|-
TGTGCCAGCAGTGAGTGGGGTACCTATGGCTACACCTTC
CASSEWGTYGYTF
>-|TRBV3-1|TRBJ2-1|-
TGTGCCAGCAGCCAAGAGTTTGATTTCGGGGACCTTGGTGAGCAGTTCTTC
CASSQEFDFGDLGEQFF
>many|TRBV24-1|TRBJ2-1|TRBD1
TGTGCCACCAGTGATTGGACAGGGTCCAATGAGCAGTTCTTC
CATSDWTGSNEQFF
>many|TRBV6-5|TRBJ1-1|TRBD1
TGTGCCAGCAGTTACTTAACCAGGGGGAATACTAACACTGAAGCTTTCTTT
CASSYLTRGNTNTEAFF
>many|TRBV3-1|TRBJ2-7|TRBD1
TGTGCCAGCAGTCATGCCGGGACAGGGATTTACGAGCAGTACTTC
CASSHAGTGIYEQYF
>many|TRBV5-1|TRBJ2-7|-
TGCGCCAGCAGCAAATCTAGGGCAAGCTCCTACGAGCAGTACTTC
CASSKSRASSYEQYF
>many|TRBV5-1|TRBJ2-3|-
TGCGCCAGCAGCTTGGCTGCGGGACCCGGTGTAGATACGCAGTATTTT
CASSLAAGPGVDTQYF
>-|TRBV7-9|TRBJ1-2|-
TGTGCCAGCAGGCCATCCTTGTGGCAGGCCGACTATGGCTACACCTTC
CASRPSLWQADYGYTF
>many|TRBV29-1|TRBJ2-7|TRBD1
TGCAGCGTGCTACTCTCGGCGCCGGGACAGGGCTACGAGCAGTACTTC
CSVLLSAPGQGYEQYF
>-|TRBV7-9|TRBJ2-3|-
TGTGCCAGCAGCTTAGTGGCGTGGGGTCGCACAGATACGCAGTATTTT
CASSLVAWGRTDTQYF
>many|TRBV10-3|TRBJ2-1|TRBD2
TGTGCCATCAGCAGGGGACTAGCGGGGATCAATGAGCAGTTCTTC
CAISRGLAGINEQFF
>many|TRBV7-9|TRBJ2-7|-
TGTGCCAGCAGCTTCCGGGGGGCAGGCGAGCAGTACTTC
CASSFRGAGEQYF
>many|TRBV28|TRBJ1-5|TRBD1
TGTGCCAGCAGCCTTAGACAGGGATCTCAGCCCCAGCATTTT
CASSLRQGSQPQHF
>few|TRBV6-1|TRBJ1-3|TRBD1
TGTGCCAGCAGGCGGACAGGGGCGTCTGGAAACACCATATATTTT
CASRRTGASGNTIYF
>few|TRBV18|TRBJ2-7|-
TGTGCCAGCTCACCGGGGGGACAGTTCCCCTACGAGCAGTACTTC
CASSPGGQFPYEQYF
>many|TRBV7-6|TRBJ1-5|-
TGTGCCAGCAGCTTAGTTTACAATCAGCCCCAGCATTTT
CASSLVYNQPQHF